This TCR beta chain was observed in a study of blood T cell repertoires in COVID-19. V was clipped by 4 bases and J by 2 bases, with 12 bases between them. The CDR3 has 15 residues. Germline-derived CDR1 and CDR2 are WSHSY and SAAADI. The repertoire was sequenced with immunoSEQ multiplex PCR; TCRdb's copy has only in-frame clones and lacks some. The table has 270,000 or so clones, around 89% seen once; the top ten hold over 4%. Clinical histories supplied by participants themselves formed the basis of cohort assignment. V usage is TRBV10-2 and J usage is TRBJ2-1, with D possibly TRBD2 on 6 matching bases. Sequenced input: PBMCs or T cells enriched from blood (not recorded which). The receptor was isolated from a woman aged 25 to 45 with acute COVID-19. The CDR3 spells CASSGLANAYNEQFF. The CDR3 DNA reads TGCGCCAGCAGTGGTCTAGCGAACGCCTACAATGAGCAGTTCTTC.